The clone carrying this T cell receptor (beta chain) occurred many times. One entry per CDR3 protein results from TCRdb running MiXCR on the 5' RACE reads. The sample records 420,000 or so distinct CDR3 sequences, about a fifth being singletons. This specimen comes from a study of identical twins. This TCR was sampled from a man in his fifties or sixties in good health. Sequenced sample: naive T cells sorted from blood.

The CDR3 reads CASSDSTLRGRGLVTEAFF. The CDR3 nucleotides read TGTGCCAGCAGTGACTCTACCCTTAGAGGCAGGGGGCTGGTCACTGAAGCTTTCTTT. The chain recombines TRBV25-1 with TRBJ1-1, with 8 positions matching TRBD1. Germline CDR1 MGHDK, CDR2 SYGVNS. The V segment lost 3 bases and the J segment 4 bases; nucleotides outside the gene matches: 19. This CDR3 comprises 19 residues.